This section outlines one T cell receptor (beta chain) sequence together with its context. The antigen is not known. The data originate from a study of identical twins. Findings and caveats of the study: Monozygotic twin pairs showed more out-of-frame TCR alpha sharing than models estimated. Within twin pairs, the out-of-frame alpha sequences they shared showed excess low generation probability.

TCRdb redid the calling of the 5' RACE reads with MiXCR, one entry per CDR3 protein. Among some 1,700,000 distinct CDR3 sequences listed, 32% were seen once. The J segment lost 5 bases and the V segment lost 4 bases, leaving 6 bases of the junction unmatched. CDR3 length: 14 residues. Germline values: CDR1 DFQATT, CDR2 SNEGSKA (reference sequence). Sequencing input: cord blood. This chain joins TRBV20-1 and TRBJ2-5, with TRBD2 matching over 11 bases. This receptor was obtained from a newborn girl in good health. CDR3 amino acids: CSATPSGGTETQYF. CDR3 nucleotides: TGCAGTGCTACCCCTAGCGGGGGGACCGAGACCCAGTACTTC.